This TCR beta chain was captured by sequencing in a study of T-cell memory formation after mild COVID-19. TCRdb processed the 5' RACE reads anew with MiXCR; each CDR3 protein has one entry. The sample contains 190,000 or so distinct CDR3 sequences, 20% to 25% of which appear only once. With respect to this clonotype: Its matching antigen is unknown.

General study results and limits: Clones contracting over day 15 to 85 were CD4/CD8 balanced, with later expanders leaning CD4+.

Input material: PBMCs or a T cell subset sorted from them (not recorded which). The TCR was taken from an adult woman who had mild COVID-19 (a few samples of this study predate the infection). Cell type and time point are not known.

This CDR3 is CASSLAYLAGGHQETQYF. In DNA, the CDR3 is TGTGCCAGCAGCTTGGCTTACCTAGCGGGGGGTCACCAAGAGACCCAGTACTTC. The gene calls are TRBV5-6 and TRBJ2-5; TRBD2 matches at 11 bases. The CDR3 extends over 18 amino acids. V shed 0 bases and J 0 bases; nucleotides not matched to a gene: 7. CDR1 is SGHDT and CDR2 is YYEEEE in the germline V gene.